The following is a T cell receptor beta chain sequence with its context. What it binds is unknown. This sample was included in a study of CD8+ T cells in alopecia areata. Study-wide results and limits: There were also resident alphabeta T cells of normal skin sequenced in scalp samples. Any link of baseline CD8+ expansion to response, resting on one nonresponder, remains uncertain.

Extracted RNA was reverse transcribed, and the resulting cDNA served as sequencing template. Profiled with immunoSEQ multiplex PCR; TCRdb holds only in-frame clones, not every one. Seen here are 95,000 to 150,000 clones, 61% observed once, and the top ten hold 4.5% to 6%. Treatment specified: oral pan-JAK inhibitor, 5-10 mg twice daily. It was from PBMCs that CD4+ and CD8+ T cells were sorted. The source was CD4+ T cells sorted from blood, collected at week 4, from a patient treated with tofacitinib. The receptor's source is a human donor with alopecia areata.

CDR3: CAWIIMGGITEAFF. The CDR3 region has the DNA TGTGCCTGGATCATTATGGGGGGCATCACTGAAGCTTTCTTT. The chain uses TRBV30 and TRBJ1-1, with D possibly matching TRBD1 (6 bases). Germline CDR1 and CDR2: GTSNPN and SVGIG (reference sequence). V was trimmed by 4 bases and J by 4 bases, leaving 16 bases between them. The length of the CDR3 is 14 residues.